The rows below give T cell receptor beta chains drawn from one sample of a study of blood T cell repertoires in COVID-19. TCRdb's table, derived via immunoSEQ multiplex PCR, lists solely in-frame clones and lacks some. The profile shows some 410,000 clones, approximately 87% of them singletons. Specimen: PBMCs or T cells enriched from blood (not recorded which). Every receptor here comes from a woman under 40 with acute COVID-19. CDR3s include the opening cysteine and the closing phenylalanine or tryptophan. The D gene is left open where the match is weak. The listing skips clone size in some rows; elsewhere it reads once, few, many or a size class.

V gene	clone size	D gene	J gene	CDR3 DNA	CDR3 protein
TRBV30	NA	TRBD2	TRBJ2-3	TGTGCCTATCATCGGGGGGGCCTCACAGATACGCAGTATTTT	CAYHRGGLTDTQYF
TRBV5-1	few	NA	TRBJ1-1	TGCGCCAGCAGCTTGGACGGGGGAAACACTGAAGCTTTCTTT	CASSLDGGNTEAFF
TRBV9	NA	TRBD1	TRBJ1-4	TGTGCCAGCAGCCAACAGGGGGTTACTAATGAAAAACTGTTTTTT	CASSQQGVTNEKLFF
TRBV7-2	NA	NA	TRBJ2-6	TGTGCCAGCAGAACACGCTCTGGGGCCAACGTCCTGACTTTC	CASRTRSGANVLTF
TRBV11-2	NA	NA	TRBJ1-5	TGTGCCAGCAGCTTATCCGACGGGGGCAATCAGCCCCAGCATTTT	CASSLSDGGNQPQHF
TRBV4-1	NA	TRBD2	TRBJ2-7	TGCGCCAGCAGCCAAGATCGGCTAGCGGAGAGCTCCTACGAGCAGTACTTC	CASSQDRLAESSYEQYF
TRBV7-2	NA	TRBD2	TRBJ2-7	TGTGCCAGCAGCCCGTCGGGACTAGCGGGGGGGTACGAGCAGTACTTC	CASSPSGLAGGYEQYF
TRBV2	few	TRBD1	TRBJ2-6	TGTGCCAGCAGGGGAGGACAGGGGACCTCTGGGGCCAACGTCCTGACTTTC	CASRGGQGTSGANVLTF
TRBV5-5	NA	TRBD1	TRBJ2-7	TGTGCCAGCAGCTTGCTGGGGACAGCGAGCTCCTACGAGCAGTACTTC	CASSLLGTASSYEQYF
TRBV19	NA	TRBD1	TRBJ1-5	TGTGCCAGTAGTATGACAGGGGAAACCAATCAGCCCCAGCATTTT	CASSMTGETNQPQHF
TRBV12-3/TRBV12-4	NA	NA	TRBJ1-1	TGTGCCAGCAGACGGGAGAAGGCTGAAGCTTTCTTT	CASRREKAEAFF
TRBV6-5	NA	NA	TRBJ1-1	TGTGCCAGCAGCTTGACAGCGAGGTACACTGAAGCTTTCTTT	CASSLTARYTEAFF
TRBV4-1	once	NA	TRBJ1-2	TGCGCCAGCAGCCTGCAAGAGGGGGTCGACTATGGCTACACCTTC	CASSLQEGVDYGYTF
TRBV9	NA	NA	TRBJ1-6	TGTGCCAGCAACCTACAGCGGGGATGGGTTGGGGGCTGCCTACCCCTCCACTTT	CASNLQRGWVGGCLPLHF
TRBV6-4	few	TRBD1	TRBJ2-1	TGTGCCAGCAGTGCGGACAGGGAGAATGAGCAGTTCTTC	CASSADRENEQFF
TRBV7-8	NA	NA	TRBJ1-5	TGTGCCAGCAGCTTAGTGGCACTAGAACTCGAGCCCCAGCATTTT	CASSLVALELEPQHF
TRBV4-1	NA	NA	TRBJ1-4	TGCGCCAGCAGCCAACCCGCAGGGAGGAATGAAAAACTGTTTTTT	CASSQPAGRNEKLFF
TRBV12-1	few	NA	TRBJ1-6	TGTGCCAGCATCAAACAGGGGGCTAAGACCTCACCCCTCCACTTT	CASIKQGAKTSPLHF
TRBV3-1/TRBV3-2	NA	NA	TRBJ1-1	TGTGCCAGCAGCCTACAGGCCAACACTGAAGCTTTCTTT	CASSLQANTEAFF
TRBV7-3	NA	TRBD2	TRBJ2-3	TGTGCCAGCAGCCTGCGGGGGGGCACAGATACGCAGTATTTT	CASSLRGGTDTQYF
TRBV30	NA	TRBD1	TRBJ1-2	TGTGCCTGGTGGACAGGCTATGGCTACACCTTC	CAWWTGYGYTF
TRBV24-1	NA	NA	TRBJ2-2	TGTGCCACCAGTAAAGCCGGGACCGGAGGGGGGGAGCTGTTTTTT	CATSKAGTGGGELFF
TRBV6-1	NA	NA	TRBJ1-2	TGTGCCAGCAGTGAAGCCCGTACCGGGGGCTACACCTTC	CASSEARTGGYTF
TRBV24-1	NA	TRBD2	TRBJ2-1	TGTGCCACCAGTGATGGGCCTAGCGGGGGGGTCTACAATGAGCAGTTCTTC	CATSDGPSGGVYNEQFF
TRBV4-1	NA	NA	TRBJ1-1	TGCGCCAGCAGCCAAATCGTCAGGGTAAACACTGAAGCTTTCTTT	CASSQIVRVNTEAFF
TRBV2	NA	NA	TRBJ1-5	TGTGCCAGCAGGGGACAAAGCAATCAGCCCCAGCATTTT	CASRGQSNQPQHF
TRBV2	NA	TRBD1	TRBJ1-5	TGTGCCAGCTCACAACCCGTGGGACAGGCAGGACAGCCCCAGCATTTT	CASSQPVGQAGQPQHF
TRBV19	NA	NA	TRBJ1-2	TGTGCCAGTAGGACCGGGACTTCTTCCAACTATGGCTACACCTTC	CASRTGTSSNYGYTF
TRBV5-1	NA	NA	TRBJ1-2	TGCGCCAGCAGCACGTACCTCCCGGGGGTCTATGGCTACACCTTC	CASSTYLPGVYGYTF